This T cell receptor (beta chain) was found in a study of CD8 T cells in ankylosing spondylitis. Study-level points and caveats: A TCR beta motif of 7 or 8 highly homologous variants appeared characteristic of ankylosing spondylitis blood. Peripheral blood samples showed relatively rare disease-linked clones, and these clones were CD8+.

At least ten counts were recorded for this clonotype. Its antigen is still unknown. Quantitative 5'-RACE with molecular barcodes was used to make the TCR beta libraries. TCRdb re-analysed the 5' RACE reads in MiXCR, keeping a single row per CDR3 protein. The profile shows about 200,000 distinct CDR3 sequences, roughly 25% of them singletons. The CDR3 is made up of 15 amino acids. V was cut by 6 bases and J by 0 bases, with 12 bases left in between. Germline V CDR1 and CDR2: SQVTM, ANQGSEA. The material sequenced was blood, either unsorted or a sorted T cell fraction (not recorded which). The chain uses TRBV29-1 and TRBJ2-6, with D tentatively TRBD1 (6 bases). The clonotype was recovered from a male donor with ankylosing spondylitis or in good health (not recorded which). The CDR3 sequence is CSVLQGHSGANVLTF. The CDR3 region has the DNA TGCAGCGTCTTACAGGGACACTCTGGGGCCAACGTCCTGACTTTC.